A selection of T cell receptor beta chains follows, all from one sample in a study of cytomegalovirus exposure and HLA in healthy donors. Using immunoSEQ multiplex PCR, the repertoire was profiled, and TCRdb retains in-frame clones only, with some absent. The sample carries 100,000 to 150,000 clones, roughly 71% recorded once. The source material was PBMCs. These TCRs come from a woman aged 35 to 49 in good health and CMV-seronegative. CDR3s include the opening cysteine and the closing phenylalanine or tryptophan.

>16|TRBJ1-1|TRBV28
CASSAPRGTGYTEAFF
>16|TRBJ1-3|TRBV6-5
CASSYLDRSSGNTIYF
>13|TRBJ1-2|TRBV6-5
CASRTGSPHGYTF
>12|TRBJ1-6|TRBV9
CASSPTGETLHF
>14|TRBJ1-5|TRBV7-9
CASSLGRGDQPQHF
>14|TRBJ1-1|TRBV6-5
CASSYSPGKIGAFF
>16|TRBJ2-3|TRBV7-2
CASRSSGGTSTDTQYF
>13|TRBJ2-5|TRBV5-1
CASTLGGRETQYF
>13|TRBJ2-7|TRBV29-1
CSARLLAPYEQYF
>11|TRBJ1-1|TRBV12-5
CASGRDTEAFF
>14|TRBJ1-5|TRBV6-5
CASRRQNSNQPQHF
>12|TRBJ2-3|TRBV7-2
CASSLDAGTQYF
>15|TRBJ2-3|TRBV5-1
CASSYQGSSTDTQYF
>11|TRBJ2-7|TRBV12-1
CASSFENEQYF
>14|TRBJ2-3|TRBV5-1
CASSLGGGTDTQYF
>13|TRBJ1-2|TRBV19
CATRGTVEYGYTF
>16|TRBJ1-1|TRBV28
CASSPADRVYSTEAFF
>13|TRBJ1-2|TRBV28
CASSLDRVYGYTF
>16|TRBJ1-3|TRBV10-3
CAISESGGAYGNTIYF
>13|TRBJ2-7|TRBV12-5
CASGRDEGGEQYF
>15|TRBJ1-1|TRBV7-3
CASSPAGGLRTEAFF
>16|TRBJ2-2|TRBV4-1
CASSQDLDRSTGELFF
>14|TRBJ2-7|TRBV6-1
CASNTRTGGYEQYF
>15|TRBJ2-7|TRBV7-8
CASSFHGRASYEQYF
>15|TRBJ2-3|TRBV2
CASSPTSGVTDTQYF
>15|TRBJ1-6|TRBV2
CASSVTTGRGAPLHF
>16|TRBJ1-3|TRBV7-3
CASSLMGQGTGNTIYF
>15|TRBJ2-2|TRBV7-3
CASSQLGTSSGELFF
>15|TRBJ2-7|TRBV6-1
CASSDLWGALREQYF
>13|TRBJ1-2|TRBV6-1
CASRDRGKDGYTF
>14|TRBJ2-7|TRBV16
CASRGGGSPLEQYF
>12|TRBJ1-4|TRBV6-6
CASSFTLEKLFF
>16|TRBJ2-4|TRBV7-8
CASSWDRGLAKNIQYF
>14|TRBJ1-2|TRBV28
CASIDWGDVYGYTF
>13|TRBJ1-1|TRBV7-3
CASSLDKNTEAFF
>15|TRBJ1-6|TRBV4-3
CASSQDRGVGSPLHF
>14|TRBJ2-2|TRBV7-9
CASSLRQGSGELFF
>12|TRBJ1-5|TRBV28
CASSLGTQPQHF
>15|TRBJ1-2|TRBV10-2
CASSARQGLLYGYTF
>15|TRBJ1-5|TRBV7-2
CASSTTRGVGQPQHF
>13|TRBJ1-2|TRBV2
CASMGIELSGGTF
>14|TRBJ1-2|TRBV7-8
CASSLARGWEGYTF
>13|NA|TRBV29-1
CSVVPRDSYEQYF
>17|TRBJ1-2|TRBV27
CASRTGDRIVGDYGYTF
>12|NA|TRBV7-9
CASSQVPYEQYF
>20|TRBJ1-4|TRBV5-1
CASSLDSGTGVVKEYEKLFF
>16|TRBJ1-6|TRBV10-3
CAISEALGQGGRPLHF
>13|TRBJ1-1|TRBV6-1
CASSSPGGFEAFF
>17|TRBJ2-2|TRBV27
CASSFRLAGANTGELFF
>16|TRBJ2-3|TRBV7-8
CASSRGEGPSTDTQYF
>15|TRBJ1-2|TRBV7-6
CASSLVLEGEYGYTF
>13|TRBJ2-5|TRBV7-2
CASLRRGEETQYF
>15|TRBJ2-7|TRBV7-9
CASSSTDKSSYEQYF
>15|TRBJ2-1|TRBV30
CAWTTDGTGLNEQFF